These T cell receptor beta chains were read from a single sample in a study of blood T cell repertoires in COVID-19. Produced via immunoSEQ multiplex PCR; TCRdb's table is partial and in-frame only. The repertoire includes around 160,000 clones, around 86% of them detected once, and 8% to 10% sits in the top ten. Sequencing input: peripheral blood. The receptors were gathered from a man between 60 and 70 years old with acute or convalescent COVID-19. Each CDR3 is given without its conserved first and last residue. Each record gives: clone size, J gene, V gene, CDR3 protein. Clone size is not always given. Where it is, it says once, few, many or a class for expanded clones.

clone size: few; J gene: TRBJ1-1; V gene: TRBV6-1; CDR3 protein: ASSEALRGAEAF
clone size: few; J gene: TRBJ2-3; V gene: TRBV9; CDR3 protein: ASSRSSGTTDTQY
clone size: -; J gene: TRBJ2-2; V gene: TRBV5-1; CDR3 protein: ASSFSPEQGATGELF
clone size: -; J gene: TRBJ2-1; V gene: TRBV21-1; CDR3 protein: ASSKVWRLAGNYTYNEQF
clone size: -; J gene: TRBJ1-1; V gene: TRBV30; CDR3 protein: AWISENTEAF
clone size: -; J gene: TRBJ2-7; V gene: TRBV7-2; CDR3 protein: ASSLGSTSTYEQY
clone size: -; J gene: TRBJ1-4; V gene: TRBV14; CDR3 protein: ASSRQGEKLF
clone size: -; J gene: TRBJ1-2; V gene: TRBV7-2; CDR3 protein: ASSFPGRSYT
clone size: -; J gene: TRBJ2-5; V gene: TRBV24-1; CDR3 protein: ATSDPIAGGNRETQY
clone size: -; J gene: TRBJ1-1; V gene: TRBV7-8; CDR3 protein: ASSLIRSGYTEAF
clone size: -; J gene: TRBJ2-2; V gene: TRBV6-5; CDR3 protein: ASTPTFTGELF
clone size: -; J gene: TRBJ1-4; V gene: TRBV7-8; CDR3 protein: ASSTNRGEKLF
clone size: -; J gene: TRBJ2-7; V gene: TRBV5-1; CDR3 protein: ASSLGTTYEQY
clone size: many; J gene: TRBJ2-7; V gene: TRBV5-1; CDR3 protein: ASSLTLSSQGEQY
clone size: -; J gene: TRBJ1-1; V gene: TRBV30; CDR3 protein: AWSSRGDTEAF
clone size: -; J gene: TRBJ1-6; V gene: TRBV10-3; CDR3 protein: AISRDRGSYNSPLH
clone size: -; J gene: TRBJ2-7; V gene: TRBV12-3/TRBV12-4; CDR3 protein: ASSLDSTYEQY
clone size: -; J gene: TRBJ1-4; V gene: TRBV7-9; CDR3 protein: ASSQGLEKLF
clone size: once; J gene: TRBJ2-5; V gene: TRBV24-1; CDR3 protein: ATSDSGTSGETQY
clone size: -; J gene: TRBJ2-5; V gene: TRBV10-1; CDR3 protein: ASSAGLAGTETQY
clone size: -; J gene: TRBJ2-1; V gene: TRBV3-1/TRBV3-2; CDR3 protein: ASSQEGLSYNEQF
clone size: few; J gene: TRBJ2-1; V gene: TRBV11-2; CDR3 protein: ASSLEAGLAGGPSANEQF
clone size: -; J gene: TRBJ1-1; V gene: TRBV28; CDR3 protein: ASGLDRSNTEAF
clone size: -; J gene: TRBJ2-4; V gene: TRBV5-1; CDR3 protein: ASSLDAGVPGN
clone size: once; J gene: TRBJ1-1; V gene: TRBV20-1; CDR3 protein: SEPGNTEAF
clone size: -; J gene: TRBJ1-2; V gene: TRBV13; CDR3 protein: ASRYTGVDGYT
clone size: -; J gene: TRBJ1-5; V gene: TRBV2; CDR3 protein: ASSDQGRGLH
clone size: -; J gene: TRBJ2-4; V gene: TRBV19; CDR3 protein: ASSSWTAGGLQY
clone size: -; J gene: TRBJ2-7; V gene: TRBV11-2; CDR3 protein: ASSLDGSGDYEQY
clone size: -; J gene: TRBJ2-3; V gene: TRBV29-1; CDR3 protein: STNPTGSTDTQY
clone size: -; J gene: TRBJ2-5; V gene: TRBV27; CDR3 protein: ASSPRRMSTTQETQY
clone size: -; J gene: TRBJ2-5; V gene: TRBV27; CDR3 protein: ASSSGRGVFFGYQETQY
clone size: -; J gene: TRBJ2-6; V gene: TRBV7-2; CDR3 protein: ASSPGRAFGANVLT